This T cell receptor (beta chain) was identified in a study of spatial heterogeneity in lung cancer. About the research overall: The study observed each unique TCR and UMI combination more than ten times on average in raw reads.

Time point noted: sample taken at primary tumor resection. The donor group consisted of around 77 patients who had untreated, early-stage non-small cell lung cancer. The sample holds a few counts of this clonotype. Antigen unknown. This may be a read error: a much more frequent sequence differs by one nucleotide. CDR3 length equals 14 residues. Study results and caveats: Counts of expanded alpha and beta TCRs within tumors tracked the tumor nonsynonymous mutation count.

One entry per CDR3 protein results from TCRdb running MiXCR on the 5' RACE reads. The sample holds 1,500 to 2,000 distinct CDR3 sequences, under 5.5% seen once. The rearrangement uses TRBV12-3 or TRBV12-4 and TRBJ2-7, with D hard to call. Sequenced material: lung tumor tissue, taken at surgery. The clonotype was recovered from a male donor with early-stage non-small cell lung cancer. This CDR3 reads CASSFRQNSYGQYF. In DNA form, the CDR3 reads TGTGCCAGCAGTTTCAGGCAGAACTCCTACGGGCAGTACTTC.